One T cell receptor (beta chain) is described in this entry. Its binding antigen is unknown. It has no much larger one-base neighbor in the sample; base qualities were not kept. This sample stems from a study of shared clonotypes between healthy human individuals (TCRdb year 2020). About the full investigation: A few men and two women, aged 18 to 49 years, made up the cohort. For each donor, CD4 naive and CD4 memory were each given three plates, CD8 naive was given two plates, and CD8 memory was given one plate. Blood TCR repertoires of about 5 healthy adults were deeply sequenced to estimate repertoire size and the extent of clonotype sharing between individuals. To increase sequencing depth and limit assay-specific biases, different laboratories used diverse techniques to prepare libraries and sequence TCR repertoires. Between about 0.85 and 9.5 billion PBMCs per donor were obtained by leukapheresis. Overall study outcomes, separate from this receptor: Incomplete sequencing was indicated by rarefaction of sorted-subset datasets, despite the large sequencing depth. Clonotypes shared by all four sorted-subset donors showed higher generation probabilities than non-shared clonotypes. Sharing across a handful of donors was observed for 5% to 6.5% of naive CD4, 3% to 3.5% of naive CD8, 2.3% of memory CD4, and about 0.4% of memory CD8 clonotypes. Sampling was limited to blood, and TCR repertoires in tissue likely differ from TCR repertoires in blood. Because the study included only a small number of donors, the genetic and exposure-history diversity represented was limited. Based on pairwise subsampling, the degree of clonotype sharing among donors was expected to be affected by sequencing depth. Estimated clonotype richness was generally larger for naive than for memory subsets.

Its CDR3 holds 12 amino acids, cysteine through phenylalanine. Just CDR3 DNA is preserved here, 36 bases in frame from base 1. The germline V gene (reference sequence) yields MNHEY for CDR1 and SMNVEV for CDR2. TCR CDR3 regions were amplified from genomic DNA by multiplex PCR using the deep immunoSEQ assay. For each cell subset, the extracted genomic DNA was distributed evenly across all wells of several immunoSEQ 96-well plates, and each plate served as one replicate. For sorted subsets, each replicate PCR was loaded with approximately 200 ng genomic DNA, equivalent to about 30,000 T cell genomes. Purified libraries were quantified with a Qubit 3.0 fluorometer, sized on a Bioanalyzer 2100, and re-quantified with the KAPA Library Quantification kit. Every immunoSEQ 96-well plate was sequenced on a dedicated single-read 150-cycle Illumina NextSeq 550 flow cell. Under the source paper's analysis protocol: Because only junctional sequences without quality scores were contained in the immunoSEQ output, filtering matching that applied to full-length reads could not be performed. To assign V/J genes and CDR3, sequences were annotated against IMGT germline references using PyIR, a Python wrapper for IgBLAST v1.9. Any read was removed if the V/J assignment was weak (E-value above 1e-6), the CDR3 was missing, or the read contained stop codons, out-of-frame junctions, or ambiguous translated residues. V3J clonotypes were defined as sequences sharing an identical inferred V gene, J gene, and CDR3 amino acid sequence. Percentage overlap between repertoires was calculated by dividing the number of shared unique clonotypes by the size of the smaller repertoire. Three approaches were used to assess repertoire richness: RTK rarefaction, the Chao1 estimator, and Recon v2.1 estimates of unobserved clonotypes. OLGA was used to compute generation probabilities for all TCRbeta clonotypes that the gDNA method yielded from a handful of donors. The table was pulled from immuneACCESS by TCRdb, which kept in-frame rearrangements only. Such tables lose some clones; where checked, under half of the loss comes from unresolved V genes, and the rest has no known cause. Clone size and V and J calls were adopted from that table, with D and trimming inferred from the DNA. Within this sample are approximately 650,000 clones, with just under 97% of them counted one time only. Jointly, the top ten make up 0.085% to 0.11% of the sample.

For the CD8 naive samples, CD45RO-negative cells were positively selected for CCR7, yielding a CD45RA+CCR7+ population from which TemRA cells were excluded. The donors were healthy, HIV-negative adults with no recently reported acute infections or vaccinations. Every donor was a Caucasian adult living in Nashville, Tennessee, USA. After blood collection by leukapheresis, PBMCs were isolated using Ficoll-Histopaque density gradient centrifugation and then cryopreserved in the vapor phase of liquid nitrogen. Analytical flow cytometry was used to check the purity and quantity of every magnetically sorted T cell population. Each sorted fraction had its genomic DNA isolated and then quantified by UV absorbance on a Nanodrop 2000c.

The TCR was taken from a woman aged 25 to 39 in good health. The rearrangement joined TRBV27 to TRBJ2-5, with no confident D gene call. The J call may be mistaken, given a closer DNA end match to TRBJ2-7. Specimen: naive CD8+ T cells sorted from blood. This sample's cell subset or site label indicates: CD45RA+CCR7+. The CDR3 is CASSSSHYEQYF. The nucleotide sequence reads TGTGCCAGCAGTTCGTCGCATTACGAGCAGTACTTC.